The T cell receptor beta chain described here comes from a study of PD-L1 blockade in urothelial cancer. In the study overall: Every 3 weeks, patients received intravenous atezolizumab 1,200 mg, beginning 2014.

Of note for this clone: No antigen is known for it.

The study's findings and limits: Larger 3-week expansion of tumor-associated blood clones was seen in durable-benefit patients.

Here immunoSEQ multiplex PCR was the method, and the copy in TCRdb shows in-frame clones only, minus some. Of some 97,000 clones listed, about nine tenths are singletons. Each patient supplied 1 to 8 pretreatment and on-treatment samples. CDR1 and CDR2 from the germline V gene are SGHDN and FVKESK. Trimming took off 5 bases at V and 2 bases at J, with 9 bases between the two ends. This CDR3 region has 13 residues. The sequencing used PBMCs, collected around atezolizumab (anti-PD-L1) treatment. J is TRBJ1-1 and V is TRBV14; D remains ambiguous. This receptor was obtained from an elderly woman with urothelial cancer. The CDR3 coding sequence is TGTGCCAGCAGCGACTTGGGTAACACTGAAGCTTTCTTT. This sequence encodes CASSDLGNTEAFF.